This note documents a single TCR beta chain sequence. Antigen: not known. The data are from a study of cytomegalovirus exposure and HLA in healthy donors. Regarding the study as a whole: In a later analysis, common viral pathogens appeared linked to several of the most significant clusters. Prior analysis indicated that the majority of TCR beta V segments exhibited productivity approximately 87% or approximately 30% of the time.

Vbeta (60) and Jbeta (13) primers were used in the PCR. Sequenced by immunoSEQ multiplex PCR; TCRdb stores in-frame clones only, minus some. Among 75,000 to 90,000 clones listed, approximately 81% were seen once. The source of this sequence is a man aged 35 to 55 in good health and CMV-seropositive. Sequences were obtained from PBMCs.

CDR3 nucleotide sequence: TGCGCCAGCAAATTAATGGGACAGGGCAGCACCGGGGAGCTGTTTTTT. Amino acids: CASKLMGQGSTGELFF. V and J are TRBV5-1 and TRBJ2-2, with 9 bases fitting TRBD1. J was trimmed by 4 bases and V by 6 bases; bases with no gene match: 10. The CDR3 is 16 residues long. Germline loops: CDR1 SGHRS, CDR2 YFSETQ.